A single sample gave rise to the 5 T cell receptor beta chains below, sequenced in a study of T-cell memory formation after mild COVID-19. MiXCR, run by TCRdb on the 5' RACE reads, gives a single entry per CDR3 protein. The table has almost 550,000 distinct CDR3 sequences, roughly 22% seen once; the top ten hold under 15%. The sequencing sample was made of PBMCs or a T cell subset sorted from them (not recorded which). Receptors originate from an adult woman who had mild COVID-19 (a few samples of this study predate the infection). Cell type and time point are not known.

This clonotype was seen just once. V gene TRBV4-1 combines with J gene TRBJ2-7, with 9 bases aligning to TRBD1. Germline CDR1 MGHRA, CDR2 YSYEKL. V was clipped by 3 bases and J by 3 bases; unmatched bases: 6. The CDR3 loop spans 15 amino acids. In DNA, the CDR3 is TGCGCCAGCAGCCACCCGGGACAGGGCGTCTACGAGCAGTACTTC. Its protein is CASSHPGQGVYEQYF.

V is TRBV9 and J is TRBJ2-2, with TRBD2 as a possible D gene (6 bases). V lost 4 bases and J 2 bases, leaving 30 bases between the germline ends. The CDR3 extends over 21 amino acids. Germline V gene lookup returns CDR1 SGDLS and CDR2 YYNGEE. The CDR3 DNA reads TGTGCCAGCAGCCCGGGACCGGGAACCTTACGCGGGAACCTAAACACCGGGGAGCTGTTTTTT. Translation gives CASSPGPGTLRGNLNTGELFF.

The J gene is TRBJ2-7, the V gene TRBV3-1, with TRBD1 identical over 7 bases. The germline V gene has CDR1 LGHDT and CDR2 YNNKEL (reference sequence). The ends lost 3 bases at V and 3 bases at J; junction bases unmatched: 5. This CDR3 comprises 14 residues. For the CDR3, the DNA is TGTGCCAGCAGCCATGGACAGGCGGTCTACGAGCAGTACTTC. As protein: CASSHGQAVYEQYF.

This clonotype has just a few counts. This chain uses TRBV4-3 with TRBJ2-3; D not resolved. Germline loops: CDR1 LGHNA, CDR2 YSLEER. The CDR3 consists of 13 residues. V was shortened by 4 bases and J by 5 bases, with 10 bases between the two germline ends. The CDR3 bases are TGCGCCAGCAGCCTCCAACCAGGAGATACGCAGTATTTT. Amino acid sequence: CASSLQPGDTQYF.

This clonotype was seen a handful of times. V and J are TRBV3-1 and TRBJ2-7, with D possibly being TRBD1 (7 bases). The germline CDR1 and CDR2 sequences are LGHDT and YNNKEL (reference sequence). The V gene lost 4 bases and the J gene lost 3 bases, with 19 bases spanning the gap. The CDR3 totals 16 residues. The CDR3 sequence is CASSPTGTSFVYEQYF. The CDR3 coding sequence is TGTGCCAGCAGCCCGACAGGGACTTCTTTTGTCTACGAGCAGTACTTC.